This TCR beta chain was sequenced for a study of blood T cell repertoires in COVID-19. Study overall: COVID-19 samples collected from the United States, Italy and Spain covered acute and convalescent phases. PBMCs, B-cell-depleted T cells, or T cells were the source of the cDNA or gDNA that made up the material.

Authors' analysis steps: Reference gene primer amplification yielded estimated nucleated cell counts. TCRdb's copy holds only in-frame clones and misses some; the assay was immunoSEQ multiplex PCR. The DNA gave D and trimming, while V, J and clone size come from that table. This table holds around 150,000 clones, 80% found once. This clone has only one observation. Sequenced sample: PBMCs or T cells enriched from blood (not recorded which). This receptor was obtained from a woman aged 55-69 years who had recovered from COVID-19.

CDR3 amino acids: CASSSWGGQDREKLFF. The DNA of the CDR3 is TGTGCCAGCAGCTCCTGGGGGGGACAGGATCGGGAAAAACTGTTTTTT. The chain has TRBV7-2 and TRBJ1-4; TRBD1 matches at 8 bases. Germline CDR1 SGHTA, CDR2 FQGNSA. V shed 4 bases and J 8 bases; nucleotides not matched to a gene: 12. The CDR3 covers 16 residues.